These 13 T cell receptor beta chains were sequenced from one sample in a study of a mutant IDH1 vaccine in newly diagnosed glioma. Time point described: week 35, safety follow-up. What each vaccine dose contained was 300 ug of mutant IDH1 20-mer peptide, accompanied by topical imiquimod. Here immunoSEQ multiplex PCR was the method, and the copy in TCRdb shows in-frame clones only, minus some. The table lists 35,000 to 50,000 clones, 85% to 95% of them singletons. The antigens these receptors bind are not known. This material consisted of PBMCs, taken from a glioma patient whose treatment included an IDH1 peptide vaccine. These receptors all stem from a man aged 45-60 years with glioma.

CDR3 coding DNA: TGTGCCAGCAGCCAAGGGTCGGGAGTTGACTATGGCTACACCTTC. Translated, it gives CASSQGSGVDYGYTF. The chain is built from TRBV14 and TRBJ1-2; no definite D call. CDR1 and CDR2 from the germline V gene are SGHDN and FVKESK. Deletions cut 1 base from V and 3 bases from J, with 12 bases between. The CDR3 is 15 residues long.

This chain uses TRBV6-7 with TRBJ2-6, with no clear D. TRBV6-7 is marked as an open reading frame, function uncertain. Trimming removed 5 bases from V and 5 bases from J, with 19 bases in between. There are 17 residues in the CDR3. Here the CDR3 DNA reads TGTGCCAGCAGTCGTTACTATTTACAAAGTCGGGCCAACGTCCTGACTTTC. Encoded protein: CASSRYYLQSRANVLTF.

The V call is TRBV9, the J call TRBJ1-1, with 8 bases lining up with TRBD1. After removal of 2 bases from V and 3 bases from J, the junction contained 3 bases not matched to a gene. Per the germline V gene, CDR1 is SGDLS and CDR2 is YYNGEE. This CDR3 contains 14 residues. The CDR3: CASSVGGQDTEAFF. DNA for the CDR3: TGTGCCAGCAGCGTTGGGGGACAGGACACTGAAGCTTTCTTT.

The chain links TRBV6-6 to TRBJ2-7, with 10 bases identical to TRBD2. The CDR3 consists of 15 residues. Germline CDR1 is MNHNY and CDR2 is SVGAGI (reference sequence). Trimming removed 6 bases from V and 3 bases from J; junction bases left unmatched: 8. The CDR3, as DNA: TGTGCCAGCAGCCTCGGGACTAGCGTGAGCTACGAGCAGTACTTC. Translated: CASSLGTSVSYEQYF.

The V and J genes are TRBV28 and TRBJ1-1; TRBD1 matches 11 bases. Germline V gene sequence: CDR1 MDHEN, CDR2 SYDVKM. This CDR3 is 15 amino acids long. Trimming removed 3 bases from V and 6 bases from J; junction bases left unmatched: 6. The CDR3 loop is CASSFLGQGVSEAFF. The CDR3 DNA sequence: TGTGCCAGCAGTTTCCTGGGACAGGGGGTATCTGAAGCTTTCTTT.

DNA of the CDR3: TGCGCCAGCAGTGAGCCAAGGGGGAGCAATCAGCCCCAGCATTTT. It yields the protein CASSEPRGSNQPQHF. The gene calls are TRBV10-1 and TRBJ1-5; weak D call: TRBD1 (6 bases). Germline CDR1 reads WNHNN; CDR2 reads SYGVQD (reference sequence). Between the trimmed V and J ends, which lost 2 bases and 1 base, there was a span of 9 bases. The CDR3 consists of 15 residues.

This clone was counted a single time. J is TRBJ1-5 and V is TRBV7-9; a possible D gene is TRBD1 (5 bases). This CDR3 is 14 amino acids long. The ends were cut back, 5 bases at V and 3 bases at J, with 11 bases in the middle. In germline, CDR1 is SEHNR, CDR2 FQNEAQ (reference sequence). The CDR3 reads CASSRDGFNQPQHF. The CDR3, as DNA: TGTGCCAGCAGCAGGGACGGATTCAATCAGCCCCAGCATTTT.

V and J are TRBV7-9 and TRBJ2-1; 8 bases agree with TRBD2. Unmatched junction bases numbered 7, after V lost 5 bases and J lost 4 bases. The CDR3 sequence is 15 residues long. Looked up from germline, CDR1 is SEHNR and CDR2 is FQNEAQ (reference sequence). In DNA, the CDR3 is TGTGCCAGCAGCCCATGGGCTAGCGGGTACAATGAGCAGTTCTTC. Translated: CASSPWASGYNEQFF.

The V call is TRBV14, the J call TRBJ2-7; D is undetermined. Germline CDR1 is SGHDN and CDR2 is FVKESK. V lost 0 bases and J lost 12, with 15 bases in between. The CDR3 length is 13 residues. CDR3 amino acids: CASSQEGPPDLYF. In DNA form, the CDR3 reads TGTGCCAGCAGCCAAGAAGGACCCCCCGATCTGTACTTC.

This clone has only one observation. The chain links TRBV5-6 to TRBJ1-2; weak D call: TRBD1 (5 bases). The CDR3 length is 15 residues. V dropped 0 bases and J dropped 1 base, with 10 bases sitting between them. Germline values: CDR1 SGHDT, CDR2 YYEEEE. The CDR3 nucleotides read TGTGCCAGCAGCTTGGGCTGGGACCTTAACTATGGCTACACCTTC. This translates into CASSLGWDLNYGYTF.

The rearrangement uses TRBV11-2 and TRBJ2-7; a possible D gene is TRBD1 (5 bases). CDR3 length: 13 residues. Germline CDR1 and CDR2: SGHAT and FQNNGV. V lost 4 bases and J lost 7, with 14 bases in between. The CDR3 loop is CASSSDRPGEQYF. DNA of the CDR3: TGTGCCAGCAGCTCAGACAGACCTGGAGAGCAGTACTTC.

This chain links TRBV27 with TRBJ2-7, with D hard to call. Germline CDR1 reads MNHEY; CDR2 reads SMNVEV (reference sequence). V lost 3 bases and J lost 2, with 11 bases in between. CDR3 length equals 14 residues. The CDR3 reads CASSFRQTPYEQYF. The DNA of the CDR3 is TGTGCCAGCAGTTTCCGGCAGACCCCCTACGAGCAGTACTTC.

This clone was detected a few times. The chain recombines TRBV12-5 with TRBJ2-6; a possible D gene is TRBD1 (5 bases). This CDR3 region has 18 residues. Germline V gene lookup returns CDR1 LGHNT and CDR2 FRNRAP. Trimming took 4 bases from V and 5 from J, leaving 21 bases between them. The CDR3 nucleotides are TGTGCTAGTGGTTCCACTTGTGCAGGACAAAGTCGGGCCAACGTCCTGACTTTC. It specifies CASGSTCAGQSRANVLTF.